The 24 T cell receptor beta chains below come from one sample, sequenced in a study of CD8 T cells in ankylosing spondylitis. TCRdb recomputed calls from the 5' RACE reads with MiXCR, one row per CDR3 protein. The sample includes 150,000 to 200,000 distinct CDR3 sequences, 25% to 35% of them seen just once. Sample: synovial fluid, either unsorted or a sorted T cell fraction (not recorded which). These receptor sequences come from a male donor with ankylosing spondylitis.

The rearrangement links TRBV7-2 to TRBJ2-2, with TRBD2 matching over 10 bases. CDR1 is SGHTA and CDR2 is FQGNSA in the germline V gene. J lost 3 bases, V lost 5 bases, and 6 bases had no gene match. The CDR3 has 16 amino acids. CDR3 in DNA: TGTGCCAGCAGCCCCAAGCGGGGGGGTGACACCGGGGAGCTGTTTTTT. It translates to CASSPKRGGDTGELFF.

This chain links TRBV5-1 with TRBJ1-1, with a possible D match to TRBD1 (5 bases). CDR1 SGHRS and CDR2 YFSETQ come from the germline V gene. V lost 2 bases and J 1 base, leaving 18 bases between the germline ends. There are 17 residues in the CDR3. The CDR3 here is CASSLKSWGTANTEAFF. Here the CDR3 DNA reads TGCGCCAGCAGCTTAAAATCCTGGGGGACGGCGAACACTGAAGCTTTCTTT.

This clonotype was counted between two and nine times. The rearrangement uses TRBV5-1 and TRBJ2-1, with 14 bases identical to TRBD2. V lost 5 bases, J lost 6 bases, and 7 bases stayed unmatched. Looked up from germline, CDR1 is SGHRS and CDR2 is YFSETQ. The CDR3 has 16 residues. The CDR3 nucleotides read TGCGCCAGCAGTTCCAGGACTAGCGGGAGGAGCAATGAGCAGTTCTTC. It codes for CASSSRTSGRSNEQFF.

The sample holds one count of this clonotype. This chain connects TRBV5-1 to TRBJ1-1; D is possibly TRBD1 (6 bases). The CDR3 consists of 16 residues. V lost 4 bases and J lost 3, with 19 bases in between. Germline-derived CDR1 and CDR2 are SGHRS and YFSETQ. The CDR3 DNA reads TGCGCCAGCAGCCTCGCCAAAGGGGGATGGGACACTGAAGCTTTCTTT. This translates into CASSLAKGGWDTEAFF.

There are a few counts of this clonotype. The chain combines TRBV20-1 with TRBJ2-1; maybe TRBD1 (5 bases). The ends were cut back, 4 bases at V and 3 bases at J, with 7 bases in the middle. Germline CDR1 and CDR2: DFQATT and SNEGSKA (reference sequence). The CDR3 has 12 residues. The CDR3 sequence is CSAMDNYNEQFF. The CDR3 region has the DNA TGCAGTGCTATGGACAACTACAATGAGCAGTTCTTC.

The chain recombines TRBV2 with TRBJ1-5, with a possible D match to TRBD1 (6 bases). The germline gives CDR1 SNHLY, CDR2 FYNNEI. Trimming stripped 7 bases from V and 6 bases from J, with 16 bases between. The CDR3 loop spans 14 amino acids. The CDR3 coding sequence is TGTGCCAGCACTTTAGGGGGTGTGGGTCAGCCCCAGCATTTT. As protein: CASTLGGVGQPQHF.

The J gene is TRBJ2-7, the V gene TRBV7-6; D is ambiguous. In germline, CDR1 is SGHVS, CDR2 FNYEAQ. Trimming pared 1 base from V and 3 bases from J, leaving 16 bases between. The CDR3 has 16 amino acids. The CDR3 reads CASSLEATSSRYEQYF. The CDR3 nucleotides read TGTGCCAGCAGCTTAGAAGCAACCTCGAGTCGCTACGAGCAGTACTTC.

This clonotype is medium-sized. The CDR3 is CASSETGTGLNIQYF. CDR3 coding DNA: TGCGCCAGCAGCGAAACCGGGACAGGACTAAACATTCAGTACTTC. This rearrangement joins TRBV5-1 to TRBJ2-4, with 8 positions matching TRBD1. Trimming removed 4 bases from V and 6 bases from J; junction bases left unmatched: 9. The CDR3 loop spans 15 amino acids. Per the germline V gene, CDR1 is SGHRS and CDR2 is YFSETQ. Based on the CDR3 plus reference TRBV5-1 and TRBJ2-4, the full variable domain is KAGVTQTPRYLIKTRGQQVTLSCSPISGHRSVSWYQQTPGQGLQFLFEYFSETQRNKGNFPGRFSGRQFSNSRSEMNVSTLELGDSALYLCASSETGTGLNIQYFGAGTRLSVL.

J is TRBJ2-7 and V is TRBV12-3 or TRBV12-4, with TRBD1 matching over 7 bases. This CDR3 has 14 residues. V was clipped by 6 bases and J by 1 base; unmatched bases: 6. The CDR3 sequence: CASSNTGVSYEQYF. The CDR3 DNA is TGTGCCAGCAGCAATACAGGGGTTTCCTACGAGCAGTACTTC.

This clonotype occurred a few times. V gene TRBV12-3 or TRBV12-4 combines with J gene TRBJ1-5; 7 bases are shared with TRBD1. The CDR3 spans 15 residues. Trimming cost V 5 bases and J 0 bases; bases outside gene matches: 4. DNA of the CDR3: TGTGCCAGCAGTCCCGCAGGGGGTAGCAATCAGCCCCAGCATTTT. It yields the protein CASSPAGGSNQPQHF.

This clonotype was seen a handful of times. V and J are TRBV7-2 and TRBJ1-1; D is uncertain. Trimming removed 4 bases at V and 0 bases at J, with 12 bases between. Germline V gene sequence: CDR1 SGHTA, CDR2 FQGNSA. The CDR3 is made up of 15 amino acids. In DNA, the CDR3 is TGTGCCAGCAGCTCCCGACGGAAGATGAACACTGAAGCTTTCTTT. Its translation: CASSSRRKMNTEAFF.

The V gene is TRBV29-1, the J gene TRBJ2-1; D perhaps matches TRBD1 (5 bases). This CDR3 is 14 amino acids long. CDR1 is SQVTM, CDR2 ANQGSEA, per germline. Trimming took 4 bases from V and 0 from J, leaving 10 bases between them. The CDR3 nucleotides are TGCAGCGTTGGGGTCCAGGGCTCCTACAATGAGCAGTTCTTC. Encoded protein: CSVGVQGSYNEQFF.

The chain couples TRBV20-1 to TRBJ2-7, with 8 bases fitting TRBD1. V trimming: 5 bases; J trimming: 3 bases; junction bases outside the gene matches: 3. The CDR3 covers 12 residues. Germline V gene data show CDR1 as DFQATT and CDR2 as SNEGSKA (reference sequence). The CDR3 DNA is TGCAGTGCTCGGACAGGGAACTACGAGCAGTACTTC. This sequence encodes CSARTGNYEQYF.

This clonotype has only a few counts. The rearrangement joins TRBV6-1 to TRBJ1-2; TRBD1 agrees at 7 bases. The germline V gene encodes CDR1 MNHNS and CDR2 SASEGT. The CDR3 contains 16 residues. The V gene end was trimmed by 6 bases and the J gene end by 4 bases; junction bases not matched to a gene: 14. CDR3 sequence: CASSPDRVRKGYGYTF. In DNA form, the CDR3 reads TGTGCCAGCAGCCCCGACAGGGTTAGGAAGGGCTATGGCTACACCTTC.

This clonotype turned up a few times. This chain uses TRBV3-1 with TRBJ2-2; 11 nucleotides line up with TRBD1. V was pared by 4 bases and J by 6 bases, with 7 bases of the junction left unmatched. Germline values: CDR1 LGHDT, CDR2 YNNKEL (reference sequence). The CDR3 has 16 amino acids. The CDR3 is CASSLQKGQGAGELFF. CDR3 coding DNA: TGTGCCAGCAGCCTACAAAAGGGACAGGGGGCCGGGGAGCTGTTTTTT. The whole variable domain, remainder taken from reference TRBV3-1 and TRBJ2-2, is DTAVSQTPKYLVTQMGNDKSIKCEQNLGHDTMYWYKQDSKKFLKIMFSYNNKELIINETVPNRFSPKSPDKAHLNLHINSLELGDSAVYFCASSLQKGQGAGELFFGEGSRLTVL.

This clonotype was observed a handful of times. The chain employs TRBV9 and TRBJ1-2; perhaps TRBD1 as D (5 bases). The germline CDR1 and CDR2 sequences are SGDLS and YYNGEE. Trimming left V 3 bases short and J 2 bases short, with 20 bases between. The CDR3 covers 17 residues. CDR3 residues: CASSALGQAPGNYGYTF. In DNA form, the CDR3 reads TGTGCCAGCAGCGCTCTGGGGCAGGCACCGGGGAACTATGGCTACACCTTC.

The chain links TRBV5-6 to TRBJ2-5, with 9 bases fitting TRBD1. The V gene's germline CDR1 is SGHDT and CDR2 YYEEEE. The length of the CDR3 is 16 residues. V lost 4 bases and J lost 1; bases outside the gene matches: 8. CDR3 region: CASSVSRDRAQETQYF. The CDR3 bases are TGTGCCAGCAGCGTAAGCCGGGACAGGGCCCAAGAGACCCAGTACTTC. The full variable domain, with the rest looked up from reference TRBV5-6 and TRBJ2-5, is DAGVTQSPTHLIKTRGQQVTLRCSPKSGHDTVSWYQQALGQGPQFIFQYYEEEERQRGNFPDRFSGHQFPNYSSELNVNALLLGDSALYLCASSVSRDRAQETQYFGPGTRLLVL.

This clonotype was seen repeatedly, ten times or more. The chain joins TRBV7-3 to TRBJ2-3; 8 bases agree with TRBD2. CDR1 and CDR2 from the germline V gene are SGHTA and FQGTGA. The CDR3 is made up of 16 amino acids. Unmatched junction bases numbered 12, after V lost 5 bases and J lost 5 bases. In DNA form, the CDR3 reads TGTGCCAGCAGCCCGAACCAAGCGGGAGCGGGAGATACGCAGTATTTT. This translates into CASSPNQAGAGDTQYF.

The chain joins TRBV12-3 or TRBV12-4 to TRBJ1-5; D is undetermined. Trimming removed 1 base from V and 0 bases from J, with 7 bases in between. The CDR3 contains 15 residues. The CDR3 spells CASSLDPYSNQPQHF. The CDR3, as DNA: TGTGCCAGCAGTTTAGATCCATATAGCAATCAGCCCCAGCATTTT.

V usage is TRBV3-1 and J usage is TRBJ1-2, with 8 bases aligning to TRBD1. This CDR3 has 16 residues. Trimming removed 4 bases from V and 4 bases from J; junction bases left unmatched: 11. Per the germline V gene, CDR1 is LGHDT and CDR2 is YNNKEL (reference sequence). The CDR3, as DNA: TGTGCCAGCAGCCCCCGCGGGCAGGGGGCGAGCTATGGCTACACCTTC. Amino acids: CASSPRGQGASYGYTF.

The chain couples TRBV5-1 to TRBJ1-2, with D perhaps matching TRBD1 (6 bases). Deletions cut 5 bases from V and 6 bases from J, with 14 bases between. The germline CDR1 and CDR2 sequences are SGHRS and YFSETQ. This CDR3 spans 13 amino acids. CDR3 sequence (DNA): TGCGCCAGCAGTCTCCAGGGGCTGGATGGCTACACCTTC. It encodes CASSLQGLDGYTF.

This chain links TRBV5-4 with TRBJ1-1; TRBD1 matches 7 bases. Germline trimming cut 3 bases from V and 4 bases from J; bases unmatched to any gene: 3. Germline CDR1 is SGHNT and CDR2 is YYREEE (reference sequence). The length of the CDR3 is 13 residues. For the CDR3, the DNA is TGTGCCAGCAGCTCCTCAGGGGGCACTGAAGCTTTCTTT. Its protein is CASSSSGGTEAFF.

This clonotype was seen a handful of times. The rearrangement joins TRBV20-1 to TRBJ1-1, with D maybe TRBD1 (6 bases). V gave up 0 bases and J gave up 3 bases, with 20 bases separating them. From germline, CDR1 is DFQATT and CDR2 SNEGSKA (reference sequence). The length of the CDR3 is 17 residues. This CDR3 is CSARDIRQGSLDTEAFF. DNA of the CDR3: TGCAGTGCTAGAGATATTAGGCAGGGGTCGTTGGACACTGAAGCTTTCTTT.

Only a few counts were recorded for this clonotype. The CDR3 is CSAPTAPADTQYF. Here the CDR3 DNA reads TGCAGTGCCCCGACCGCGCCGGCAGATACGCAGTATTTT. The chain has TRBV20-1 and TRBJ2-3; the D is unclear. Trimming left V 6 bases short and J 4 bases short, with 14 bases between. Germline V CDR1 and CDR2: DFQATT, SNEGSKA (reference sequence). The CDR3 consists of 13 residues.